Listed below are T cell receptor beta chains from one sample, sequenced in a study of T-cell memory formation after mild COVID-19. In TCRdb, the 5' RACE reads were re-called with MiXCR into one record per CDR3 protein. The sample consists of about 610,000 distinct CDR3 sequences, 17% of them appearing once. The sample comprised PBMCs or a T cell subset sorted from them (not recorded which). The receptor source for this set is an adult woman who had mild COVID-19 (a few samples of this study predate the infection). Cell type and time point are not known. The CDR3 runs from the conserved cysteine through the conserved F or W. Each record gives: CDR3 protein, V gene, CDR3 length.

CASSLGPLGLAGALEETQYF,TRBV7-2,20
CSARDQGLNTEAFF,TRBV20-1,14
CASSYSSPDEKLFF,TRBV6-6,14
CASNSRGEEQYF,TRBV10-3,12
CASRNVQGMGDEQYF,TRBV6-2/TRBV6-3,15
CASSPGQLNSPLHF,TRBV5-5,14
CASSFARTTNTEAFF,TRBV5-1,15
CASSQAGGKETQYF,TRBV7-2,14
CASSTGGPQYF,TRBV7-6,11
CSARLAGGTSNTGELFF,TRBV20-1,17
CASITLGGTGELFF,TRBV12-3/TRBV12-4,14
CASSQGGNGANYGYTF,TRBV4-3,16